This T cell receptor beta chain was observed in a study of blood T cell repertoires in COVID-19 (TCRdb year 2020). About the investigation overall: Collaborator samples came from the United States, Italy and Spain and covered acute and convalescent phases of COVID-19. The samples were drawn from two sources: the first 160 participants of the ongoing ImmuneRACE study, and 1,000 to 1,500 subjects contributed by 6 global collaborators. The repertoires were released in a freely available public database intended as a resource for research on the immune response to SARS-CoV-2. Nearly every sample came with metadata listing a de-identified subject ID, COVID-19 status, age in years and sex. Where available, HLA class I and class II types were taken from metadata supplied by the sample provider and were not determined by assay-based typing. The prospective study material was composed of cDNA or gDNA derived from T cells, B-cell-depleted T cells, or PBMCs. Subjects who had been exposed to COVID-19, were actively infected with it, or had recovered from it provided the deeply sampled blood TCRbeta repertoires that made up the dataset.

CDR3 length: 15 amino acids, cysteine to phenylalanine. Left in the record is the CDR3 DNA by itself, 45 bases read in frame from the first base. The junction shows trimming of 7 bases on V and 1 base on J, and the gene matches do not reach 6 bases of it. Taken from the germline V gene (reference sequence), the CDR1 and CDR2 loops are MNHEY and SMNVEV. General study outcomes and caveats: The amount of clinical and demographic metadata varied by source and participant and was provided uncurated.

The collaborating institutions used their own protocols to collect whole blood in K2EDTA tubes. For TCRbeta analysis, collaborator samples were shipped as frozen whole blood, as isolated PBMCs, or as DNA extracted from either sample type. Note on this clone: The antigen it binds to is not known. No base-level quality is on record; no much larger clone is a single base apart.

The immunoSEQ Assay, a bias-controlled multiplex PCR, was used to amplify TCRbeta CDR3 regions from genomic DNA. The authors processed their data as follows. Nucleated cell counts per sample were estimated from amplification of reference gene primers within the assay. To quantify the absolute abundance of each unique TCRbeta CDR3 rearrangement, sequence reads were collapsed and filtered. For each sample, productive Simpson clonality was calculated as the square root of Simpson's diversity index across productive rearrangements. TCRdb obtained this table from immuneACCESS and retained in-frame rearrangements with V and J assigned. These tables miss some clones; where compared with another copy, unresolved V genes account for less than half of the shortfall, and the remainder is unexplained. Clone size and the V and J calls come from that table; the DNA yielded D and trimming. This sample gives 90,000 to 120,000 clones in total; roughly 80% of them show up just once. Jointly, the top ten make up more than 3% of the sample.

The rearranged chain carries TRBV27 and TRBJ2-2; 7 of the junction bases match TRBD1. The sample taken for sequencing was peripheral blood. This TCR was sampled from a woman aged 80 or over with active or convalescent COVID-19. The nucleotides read TGTGCCAGCAAACCGGGACAGCTGAACACCGGGGAGCTGTTTTTT. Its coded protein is CASKPGQLNTGELFF.